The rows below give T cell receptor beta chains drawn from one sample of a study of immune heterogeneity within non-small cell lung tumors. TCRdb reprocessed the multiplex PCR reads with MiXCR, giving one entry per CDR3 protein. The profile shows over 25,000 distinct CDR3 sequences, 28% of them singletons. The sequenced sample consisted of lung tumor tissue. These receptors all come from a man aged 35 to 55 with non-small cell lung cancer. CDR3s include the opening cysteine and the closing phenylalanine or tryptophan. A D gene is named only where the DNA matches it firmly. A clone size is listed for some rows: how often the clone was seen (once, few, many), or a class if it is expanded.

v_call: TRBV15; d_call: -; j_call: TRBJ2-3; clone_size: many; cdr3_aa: CATSRDTPGWDTQYF; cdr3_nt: TGTGCCACCAGCAGAGATACCCCGGGGTGGGATACGCAGTATTTT
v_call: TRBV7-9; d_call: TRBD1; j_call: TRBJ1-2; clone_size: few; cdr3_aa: CASSPLQGARGYTF; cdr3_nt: TGTGCCAGCAGCCCGCTCCAGGGGGCGCGGGGCTACACCTTC
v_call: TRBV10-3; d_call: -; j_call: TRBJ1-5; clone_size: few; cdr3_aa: CAISVSNQPRHF; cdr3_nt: TGTGCCATCAGTGTAAGCAATCAGCCCCGGCATTTT
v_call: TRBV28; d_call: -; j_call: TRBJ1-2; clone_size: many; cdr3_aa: CASSSPQGTYGYTF; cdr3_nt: TGTGCCAGCAGTTCCCCCCAGGGAACCTATGGCTACACCTTC
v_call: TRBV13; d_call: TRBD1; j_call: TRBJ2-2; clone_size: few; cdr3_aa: CASSLSVGQGSTTGELFF; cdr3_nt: TGTGCCAGCAGCTTAAGCGTCGGACAGGGTAGTACCACCGGGGAGCTGTTTTTT
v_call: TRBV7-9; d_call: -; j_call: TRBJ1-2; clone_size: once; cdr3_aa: CASSFINYGYTF; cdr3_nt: TGTGCCAGCAGCTTTATTAACTATGGCTACACCTTC
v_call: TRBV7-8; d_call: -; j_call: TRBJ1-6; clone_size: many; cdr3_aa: CASSRGTANNSPLHF; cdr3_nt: TGTGCCAGCAGCCGGGGGACGGCGAATAATTCACCCCTCCACTTT
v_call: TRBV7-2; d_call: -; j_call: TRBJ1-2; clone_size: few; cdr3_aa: CASSLGGGSYGYTF; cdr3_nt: TGTGCCAGCAGCTTAGGGGGAGGGTCCTATGGCTACACCTTC
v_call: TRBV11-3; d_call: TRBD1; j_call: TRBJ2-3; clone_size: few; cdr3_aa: CASSFTRDRGSDTQYF; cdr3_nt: TGTGCCAGCAGCTTCACCCGGGACAGGGGGTCAGATACGCAGTATTTT
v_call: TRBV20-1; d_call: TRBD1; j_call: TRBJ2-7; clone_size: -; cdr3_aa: CSAKQGLNEQYF; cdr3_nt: TGCAGTGCTAAACAGGGGCTAAACGAGCAGTACTTC
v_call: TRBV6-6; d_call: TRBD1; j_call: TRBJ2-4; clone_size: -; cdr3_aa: CASSYSSSRQGRNIQYF; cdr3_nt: TGTGCCAGCAGTTACTCGAGCTCTCGACAGGGAAGGAACATTCAGTACTTC
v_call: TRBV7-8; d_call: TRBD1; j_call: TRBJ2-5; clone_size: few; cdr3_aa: CASSSRDRREETQYF; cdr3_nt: TGTGCCAGCAGCTCAAGGGACAGGAGAGAAGAGACCCAGTACTTC
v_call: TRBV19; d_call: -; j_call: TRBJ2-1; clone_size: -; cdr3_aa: CASSAAGGGYNEQFF; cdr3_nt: TGTGCCAGTAGTGCAGCAGGGGGGGGTTACAATGAGCAGTTCTTC
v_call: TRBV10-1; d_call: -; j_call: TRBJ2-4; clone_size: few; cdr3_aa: CASKKSAILAKNIQYF; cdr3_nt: TGCGCCAGCAAAAAATCAGCAATACTAGCCAAAAACATTCAGTACTTC
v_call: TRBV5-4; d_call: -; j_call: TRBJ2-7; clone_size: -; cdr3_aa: CATSLWSSGPKGHEQYF; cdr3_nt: TGTGCCACCAGCTTGTGGTCGAGCGGGCCGAAAGGGCACGAGCAGTACTTC
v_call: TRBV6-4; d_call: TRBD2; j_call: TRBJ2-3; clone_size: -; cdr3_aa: CASSPSGGTDTQNF; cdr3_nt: TGTGCCAGCAGTCCCAGCGGGGGCACAGATACGCAGAATTTT
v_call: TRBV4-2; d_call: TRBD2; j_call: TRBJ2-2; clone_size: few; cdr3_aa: CASSLGLAGGGTGELFF; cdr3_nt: TGTGCCAGCAGCCTCGGACTAGCGGGAGGAGGCACCGGGGAGCTGTTTTTT
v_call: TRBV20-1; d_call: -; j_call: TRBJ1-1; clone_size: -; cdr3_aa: CSAAGAGKAEAFF; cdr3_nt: TGCAGTGCCGCGGGGGCAGGGAAAGCTGAAGCTTTCTTT
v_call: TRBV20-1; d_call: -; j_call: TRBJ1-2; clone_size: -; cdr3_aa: CSARDRLGSGYTF; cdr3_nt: TGCAGTGCTAGAGATCGATTAGGGAGTGGCTACACCTTC
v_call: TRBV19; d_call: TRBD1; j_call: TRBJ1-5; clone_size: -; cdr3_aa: CASSRIQGARGQPQHF; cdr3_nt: TGTGCCAGTAGTCGGATACAGGGGGCGCGGGGGCAGCCCCAGCATTTT
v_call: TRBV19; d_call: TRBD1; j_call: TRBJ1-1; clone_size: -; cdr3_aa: CASSIAATGVTDAFF; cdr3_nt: TGTGCCAGTAGCATTGCTGCGACAGGGGTCACTGATGCTTTCTTT
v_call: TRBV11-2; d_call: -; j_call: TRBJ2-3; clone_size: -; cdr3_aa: CASSLDGDTQYF; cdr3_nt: TGTGCCAGCAGTCTAGACGGAGATACGCAGTATTTT
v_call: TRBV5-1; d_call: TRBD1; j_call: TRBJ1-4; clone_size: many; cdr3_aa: CASSLPRTGRSTNEKLFF; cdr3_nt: TGCGCCAGCAGCTTGCCGAGGACAGGGCGGTCTACTAATGAAAAACTGTTTTTT
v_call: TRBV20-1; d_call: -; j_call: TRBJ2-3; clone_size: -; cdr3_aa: CSARDPRGGGPFGWQYF; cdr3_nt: TGCAGTGCTAGAGACCCGAGAGGCGGAGGCCCGTTTGGTTGGCAGTATTTT
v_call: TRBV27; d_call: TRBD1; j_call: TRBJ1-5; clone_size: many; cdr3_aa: CASGTGGGNQPQHF; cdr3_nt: TGTGCCAGCGGGACAGGGGGGGGCAATCAGCCCCAGCATTTT
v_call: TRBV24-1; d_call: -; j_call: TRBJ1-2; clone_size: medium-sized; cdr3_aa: CATSGEGFGYGYTF; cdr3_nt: TGTGCCACCAGTGGGGAGGGTTTTGGCTATGGCTACACCTTC
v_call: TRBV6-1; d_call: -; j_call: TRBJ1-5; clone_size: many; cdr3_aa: CASRGFNQPQHF; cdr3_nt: TGTGCCAGCAGGGGTTTCAATCAGCCCCAGCATTTT
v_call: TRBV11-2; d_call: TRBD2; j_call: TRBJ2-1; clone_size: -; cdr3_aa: CASSRTSGSSYNEQFF; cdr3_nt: TGTGCCAGCAGCAGAACTAGCGGGAGCTCCTACAATGAGCAGTTCTTC
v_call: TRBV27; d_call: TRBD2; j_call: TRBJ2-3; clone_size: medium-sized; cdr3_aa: CASYRGTSGAPASDTQYF; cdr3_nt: TGTGCCAGCTACCGAGGGACTAGCGGGGCCCCGGCTTCAGATACGCAGTATTTT
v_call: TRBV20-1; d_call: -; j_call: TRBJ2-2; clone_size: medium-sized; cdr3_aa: CSAHNTGELFF; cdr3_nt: TGCAGTGCTCACAACACCGGGGAGCTGTTTTTT
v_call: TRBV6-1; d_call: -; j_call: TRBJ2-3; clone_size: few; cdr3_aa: CASSSGAFRDTQYF; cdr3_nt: TGTGCCAGCAGTTCCGGCGCTTTCCGCGATACGCAGTATTTT
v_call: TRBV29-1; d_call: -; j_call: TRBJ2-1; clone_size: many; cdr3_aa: CSGTRYNEQFF; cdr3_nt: TGCAGCGGAACACGCTACAATGAGCAGTTCTTC
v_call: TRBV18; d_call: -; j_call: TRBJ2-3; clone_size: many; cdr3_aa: CASSPFRERDTQYF; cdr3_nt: TGTGCCAGCTCACCATTTCGGGAGCGTGATACGCAGTATTTT
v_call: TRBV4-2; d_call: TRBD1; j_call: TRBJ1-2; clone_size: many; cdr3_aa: CASSQETGFSAYGYTF; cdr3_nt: TGTGCCAGCAGCCAAGAGACAGGGTTTAGCGCCTACGGCTACACCTTC
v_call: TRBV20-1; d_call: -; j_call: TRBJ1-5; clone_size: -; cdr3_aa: CSARRNRANRPQHF; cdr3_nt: TGCAGTGCTAGACGAAACAGGGCTAATCGGCCCCAGCATTTT
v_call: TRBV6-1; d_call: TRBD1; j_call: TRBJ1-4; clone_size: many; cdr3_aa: CATTKGGQINEKLFF; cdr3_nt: TGTGCCACCACCAAGGGGGGACAGATCAATGAAAAACTGTTTTTT
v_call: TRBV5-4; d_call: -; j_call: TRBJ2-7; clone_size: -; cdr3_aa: CASSLEGDISEQYF; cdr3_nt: TGTGCCAGCAGCTTGGAGGGGGACATTTCCGAGCAGTACTTC
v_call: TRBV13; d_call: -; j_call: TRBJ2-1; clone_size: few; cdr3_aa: CASSSVGDGTYNEQFF; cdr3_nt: TGTGCCAGCAGCTCCGTAGGGGACGGGACATACAATGAGCAGTTCTTC
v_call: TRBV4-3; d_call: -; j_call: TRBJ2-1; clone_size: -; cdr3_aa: CASSLTAPDEQFF; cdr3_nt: TGCGCCAGCAGCCTCACGGCGCCCGATGAGCAGTTCTTC
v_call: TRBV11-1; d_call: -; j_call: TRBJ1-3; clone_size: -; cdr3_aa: CAISFGYGGNTIYF; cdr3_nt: TGTGCCATCAGCTTCGGATACGGTGGAAACACCATATATTTT
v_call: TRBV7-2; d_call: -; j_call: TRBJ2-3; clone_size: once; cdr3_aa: CASSLQGGWTDTEYF; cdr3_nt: TGTGCCAGCAGCTTACAGGGAGGGTGGACAGATACGGAGTATTTT
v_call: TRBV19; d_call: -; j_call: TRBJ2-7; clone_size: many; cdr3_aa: CASSIDSVSPSEQYF; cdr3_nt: TGTGCCAGTAGTATAGATTCCGTCTCCCCCTCCGAGCAGTACTTC